The source of this TCR beta chain is a study of human T cells and chemical hapten exposure. Described time point: patch test 1, 2 weeks after DPC sensitization. Treatment of the sample: therapeutic diphenylcyclopropenone sensitization with weekly scalp DPC. Total RNA extraction was carried out from unfractionated whole blood. This clonotype was detected ten times or more. One entry per CDR3 protein results from TCRdb running MiXCR on the RACE reads. The sample lists about 70,000 distinct CDR3 sequences, 7.5% to 10% occurring once. Trimming took off 3 bases at V and 3 bases at J, with 15 bases between the two ends. CDR1 is MGHDK and CDR2 is SYGVNS in the germline V gene. The CDR3 is made up of 16 amino acids.

The TCR sequence derives from a woman aged 40 to 50 with alopecia areata. Some clones in this sample may be carry-over from other donors' samples. Sequenced material: whole blood, taken in connection with sensitization to the hapten diphenylcyclopropenone (DPC). V is TRBV25-1 and J is TRBJ2-1; maybe TRBD1 (7 bases). The DNA of the CDR3 is TGTGCCAGCAGTGACAACCAGGGGGGAGTCTACAATGAGCAGTTCTTC. Translation gives CASSDNQGGVYNEQFF.